The sequence of this TCR beta chain was determined in a study of T cell responses to AZD1222 COVID-19 vaccine. Findings and limits, study-wide: Repertoires were collected only later (after the peak T cell response had occurred).

In regard to this clone: The antigen remains undetermined.

Generated by immunoSEQ multiplex PCR, the TCRdb table keeps only in-frame clones and is missing some. The table lists 100,000 or so clones, roughly 88% of them singletons. The sample consisted of peripheral blood, taken on day 0 of AZD1222 vaccination. The receptor was isolated from an adult in good health.

For the CDR3, the DNA is TGTGCCAGTAGCCCGGGACAGGGCCCAGATACGCAGTATTTT. As protein: CASSPGQGPDTQYF. The rearrangement joins TRBV19 to TRBJ2-3; 9 nucleotides align to TRBD1. Per germline, CDR1 LNHDA and CDR2 SQIVND (reference sequence). With V trimmed by 6 bases and J by 4 bases, 5 bases remained unmatched. This CDR3 region has 14 residues.